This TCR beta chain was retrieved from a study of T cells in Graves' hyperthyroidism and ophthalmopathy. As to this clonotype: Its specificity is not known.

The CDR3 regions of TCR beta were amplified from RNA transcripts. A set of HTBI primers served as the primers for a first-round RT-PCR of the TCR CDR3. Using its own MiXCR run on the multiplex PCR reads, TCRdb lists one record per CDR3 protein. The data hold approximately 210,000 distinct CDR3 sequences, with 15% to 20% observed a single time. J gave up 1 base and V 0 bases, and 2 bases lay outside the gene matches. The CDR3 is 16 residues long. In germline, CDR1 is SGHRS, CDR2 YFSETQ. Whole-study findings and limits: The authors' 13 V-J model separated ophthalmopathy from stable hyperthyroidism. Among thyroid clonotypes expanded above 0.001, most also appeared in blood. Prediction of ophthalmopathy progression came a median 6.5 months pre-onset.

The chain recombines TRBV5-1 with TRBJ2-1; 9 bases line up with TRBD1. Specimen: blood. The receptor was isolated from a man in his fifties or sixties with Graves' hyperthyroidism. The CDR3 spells CASSLGGTGSYNEQFF. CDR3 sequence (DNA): TGCGCCAGCAGCTTGGGCGGGACAGGGTCCTACAATGAGCAGTTCTTC.